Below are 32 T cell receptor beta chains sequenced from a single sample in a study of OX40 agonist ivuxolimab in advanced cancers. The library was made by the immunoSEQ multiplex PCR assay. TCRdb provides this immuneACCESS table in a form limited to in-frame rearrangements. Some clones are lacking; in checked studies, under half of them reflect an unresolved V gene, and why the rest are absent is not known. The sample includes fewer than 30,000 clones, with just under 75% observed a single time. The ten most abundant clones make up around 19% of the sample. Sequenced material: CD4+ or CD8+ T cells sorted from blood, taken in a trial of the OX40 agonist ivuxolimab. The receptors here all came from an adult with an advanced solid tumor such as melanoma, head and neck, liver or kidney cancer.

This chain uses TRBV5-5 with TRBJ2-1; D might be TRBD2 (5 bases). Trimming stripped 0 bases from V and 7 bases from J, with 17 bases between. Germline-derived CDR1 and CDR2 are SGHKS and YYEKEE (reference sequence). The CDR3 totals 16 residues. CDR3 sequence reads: CASSLGPRESTNEQFF. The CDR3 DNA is TGTGCCAGCAGCTTGGGGCCCCGGGAAAGTACGAATGAGCAGTTCTTC.

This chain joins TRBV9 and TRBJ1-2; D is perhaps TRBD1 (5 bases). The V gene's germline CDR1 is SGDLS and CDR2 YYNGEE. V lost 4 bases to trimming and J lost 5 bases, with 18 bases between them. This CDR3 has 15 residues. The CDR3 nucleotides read TGTGCCAGCAGCATCCGACAGAATCTAGGGTATGGCTACACCTTC. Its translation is CASSIRQNLGYGYTF.

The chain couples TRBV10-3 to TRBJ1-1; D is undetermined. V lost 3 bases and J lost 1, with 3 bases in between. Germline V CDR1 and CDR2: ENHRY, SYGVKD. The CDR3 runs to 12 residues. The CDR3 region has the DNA TGTGCCATCAGTGATGGGAACACTGAAGCTTTCTTT. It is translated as CAISDGNTEAFF.

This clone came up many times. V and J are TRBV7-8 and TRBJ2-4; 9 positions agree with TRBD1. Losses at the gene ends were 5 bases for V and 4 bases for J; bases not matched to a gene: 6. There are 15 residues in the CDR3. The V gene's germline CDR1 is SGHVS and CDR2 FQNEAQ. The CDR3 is CASSTNRGRKNIQYF. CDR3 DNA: TGTGCCAGCAGCACTAACAGGGGGCGAAAAAACATTCAGTACTTC.

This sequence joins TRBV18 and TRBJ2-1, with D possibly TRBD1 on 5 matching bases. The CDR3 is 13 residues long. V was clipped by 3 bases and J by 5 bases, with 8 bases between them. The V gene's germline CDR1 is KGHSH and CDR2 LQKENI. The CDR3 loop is CASSPTVHNEQFF. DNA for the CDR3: TGTGCCAGCTCACCGACAGTACACAATGAGCAGTTCTTC.

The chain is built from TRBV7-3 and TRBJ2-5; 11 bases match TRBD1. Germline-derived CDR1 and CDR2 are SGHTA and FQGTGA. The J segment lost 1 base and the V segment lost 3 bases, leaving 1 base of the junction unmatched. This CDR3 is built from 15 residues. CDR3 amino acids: CASSFGTGGQETQYF. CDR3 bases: TGTGCCAGCAGCTTCGGGACAGGGGGCCAAGAGACCCAGTACTTC.

The DNA for the CDR3 is TGTGCCAGCAGTTTAAACAGGGTGGGGGAGTATACGCAGTATTTT. Residues: CASSLNRVGEYTQYF. V is TRBV6-1 and J is TRBJ2-3; D is perhaps TRBD1 (6 bases). V lost 5 bases, J lost 7 bases, and 19 bases lay in between. Germline lookup yields CDR1 MNHNS and CDR2 SASEGT. This CDR3 has 15 amino acids.

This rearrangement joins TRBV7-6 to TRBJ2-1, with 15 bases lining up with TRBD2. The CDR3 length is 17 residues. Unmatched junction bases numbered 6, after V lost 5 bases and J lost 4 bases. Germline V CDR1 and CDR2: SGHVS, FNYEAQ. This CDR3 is CASSHRTSGGVYNEQFF. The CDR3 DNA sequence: TGTGCCAGCAGCCATCGGACTAGCGGGGGGGTATACAATGAGCAGTTCTTC. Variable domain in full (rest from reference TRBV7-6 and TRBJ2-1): GAGVSQSPRYKVTKRGQDVALRCDPISGHVSLYWYRQALGQGPEFLTYFNYEAQQDKSGLPNDRFSAERPEGSISTLTIQRTEQRDSAMYRCASSHRTSGGVYNEQFFGPGTRLTVL.

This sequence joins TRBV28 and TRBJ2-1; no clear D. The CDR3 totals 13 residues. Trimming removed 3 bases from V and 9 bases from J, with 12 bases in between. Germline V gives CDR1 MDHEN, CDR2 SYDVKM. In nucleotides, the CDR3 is TGTGCCAGCAGTTTTTCAGGAATTGGTGAGCAGTTCTTC. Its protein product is CASSFSGIGEQFF.

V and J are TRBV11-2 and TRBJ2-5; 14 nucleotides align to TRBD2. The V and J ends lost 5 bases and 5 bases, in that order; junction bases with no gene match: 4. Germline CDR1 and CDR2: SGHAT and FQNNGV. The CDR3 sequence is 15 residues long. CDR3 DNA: TGTGCCAGCAGCCGACTAGCGGGGGGGCGTGAGACCCAGTACTTC. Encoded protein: CASSRLAGGRETQYF.

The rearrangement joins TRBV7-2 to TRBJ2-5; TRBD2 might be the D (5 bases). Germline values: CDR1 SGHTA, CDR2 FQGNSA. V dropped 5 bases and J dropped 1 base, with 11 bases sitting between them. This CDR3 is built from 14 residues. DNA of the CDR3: TGTGCCAGCAGCAAGGAGGTAGTCCAAGAGACCCAGTACTTC. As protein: CASSKEVVQETQYF.

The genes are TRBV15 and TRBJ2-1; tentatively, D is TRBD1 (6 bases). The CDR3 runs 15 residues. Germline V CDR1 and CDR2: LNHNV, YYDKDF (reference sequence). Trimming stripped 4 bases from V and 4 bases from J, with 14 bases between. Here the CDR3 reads CATSKRQDGYNEQFF. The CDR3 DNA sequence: TGTGCCACCAGCAAAAGACAGGATGGGTACAATGAGCAGTTCTTC.

CDR3 DNA sequence: TGTGCCAGCAGCCCATATGGGACATCCACAGATACGCAGTATTTT. Its translation: CASSPYGTSTDTQYF. The genes are TRBV9 and TRBJ2-3; D might be TRBD1 (6 bases). This CDR3 comprises 15 residues. Germline V gene data show CDR1 as SGDLS and CDR2 as YYNGEE. Trimming removed 4 bases at V and 2 bases at J, with 14 bases between.

CDR3 DNA sequence: TGTGCCAGCAGCGCCTCTCGTTTGTCTGGGGCCAACGTCCTGACTTTC. As protein: CASSASRLSGANVLTF. The chain combines TRBV9 with TRBJ2-6; D gene ambiguous. This CDR3 comprises 16 residues. Germline loops: CDR1 SGDLS, CDR2 YYNGEE. V gave up 3 bases and J gave up 1 base, with 11 bases separating them.

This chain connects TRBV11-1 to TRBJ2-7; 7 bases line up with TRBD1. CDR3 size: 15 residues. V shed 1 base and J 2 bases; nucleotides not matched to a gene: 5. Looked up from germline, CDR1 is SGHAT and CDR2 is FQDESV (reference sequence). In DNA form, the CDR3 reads TGTGCCAGCAGCTTAGAGAGGGGGCTAGCCTACGAGCAGTACTTC. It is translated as CASSLERGLAYEQYF.

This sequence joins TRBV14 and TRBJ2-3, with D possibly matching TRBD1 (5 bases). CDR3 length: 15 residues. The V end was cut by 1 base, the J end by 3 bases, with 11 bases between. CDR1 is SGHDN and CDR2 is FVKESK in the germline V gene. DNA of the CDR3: TGTGCCAGCAGCCAAGGACAGACCGGGACAGATACGCAGTATTTT. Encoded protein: CASSQGQTGTDTQYF.

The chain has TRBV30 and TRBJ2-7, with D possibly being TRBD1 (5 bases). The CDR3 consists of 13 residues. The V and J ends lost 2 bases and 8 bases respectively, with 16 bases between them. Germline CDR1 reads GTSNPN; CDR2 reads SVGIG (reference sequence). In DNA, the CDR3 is TGTGCCTGGAGTTTTAGGGGTAACTCCAAGCAGTACTTC. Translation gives CAWSFRGNSKQYF.

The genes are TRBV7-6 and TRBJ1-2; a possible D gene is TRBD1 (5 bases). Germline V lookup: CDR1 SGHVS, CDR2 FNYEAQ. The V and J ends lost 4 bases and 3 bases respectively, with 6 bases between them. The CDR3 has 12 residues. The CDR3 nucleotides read TGTGCCAGCAGCTCGACAGACTATGGCTACACCTTC. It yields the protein CASSSTDYGYTF.

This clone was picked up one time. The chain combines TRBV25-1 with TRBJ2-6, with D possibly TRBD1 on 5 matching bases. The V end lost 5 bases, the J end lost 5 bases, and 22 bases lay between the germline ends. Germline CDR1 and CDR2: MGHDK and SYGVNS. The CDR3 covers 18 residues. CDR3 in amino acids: CASSHDQTGQSRANVLTF. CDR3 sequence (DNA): TGTGCCAGCAGTCACGACCAAACTGGACAAAGTCGGGCCAACGTCCTGACTTTC.

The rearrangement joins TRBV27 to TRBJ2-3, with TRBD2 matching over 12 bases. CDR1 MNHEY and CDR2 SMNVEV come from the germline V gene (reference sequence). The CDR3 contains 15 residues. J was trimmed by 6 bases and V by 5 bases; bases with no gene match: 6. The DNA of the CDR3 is TGTGCCAGCAGTCTGACTAGCGGGGGTACTGATACGCAGTATTTT. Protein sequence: CASSLTSGGTDTQYF.

The CDR3 protein is CASSSAGDRPSNEQFF. CDR3 sequence (DNA): TGTGCCAGCAGCTCTGCCGGAGACCGGCCGTCCAATGAGCAGTTCTTC. The chain joins TRBV13 to TRBJ2-1; D not resolved. Germline V gene data show CDR1 as PRHDT and CDR2 as FYEKMQ (reference sequence). The V end lost 4 bases, the J end lost 6 bases, and 19 bases lay between the germline ends. This CDR3 region has 16 residues.

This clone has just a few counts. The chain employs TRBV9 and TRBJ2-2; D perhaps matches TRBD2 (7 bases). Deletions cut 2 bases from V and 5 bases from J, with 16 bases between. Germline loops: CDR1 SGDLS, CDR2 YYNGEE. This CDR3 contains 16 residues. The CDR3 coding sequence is TGTGCCAGCAGCGTGACTCGGGGGGCGGGTACCGGGGAGCTGTTTTTT. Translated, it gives CASSVTRGAGTGELFF.

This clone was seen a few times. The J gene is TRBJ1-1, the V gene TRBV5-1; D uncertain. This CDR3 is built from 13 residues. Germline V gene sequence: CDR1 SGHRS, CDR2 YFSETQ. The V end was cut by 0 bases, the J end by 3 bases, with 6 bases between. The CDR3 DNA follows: TGCGCCAGCAGCTTGGGAGGGCACACTGAAGCTTTCTTT. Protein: CASSLGGHTEAFF.

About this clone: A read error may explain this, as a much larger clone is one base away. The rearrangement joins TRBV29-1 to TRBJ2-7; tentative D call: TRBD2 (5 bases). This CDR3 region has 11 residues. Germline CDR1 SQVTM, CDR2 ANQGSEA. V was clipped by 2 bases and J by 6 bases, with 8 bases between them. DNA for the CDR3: TGCAGCGTTGAACGAGGGAGCGAGCAGTACTTC. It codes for CSVERGSEQYF.

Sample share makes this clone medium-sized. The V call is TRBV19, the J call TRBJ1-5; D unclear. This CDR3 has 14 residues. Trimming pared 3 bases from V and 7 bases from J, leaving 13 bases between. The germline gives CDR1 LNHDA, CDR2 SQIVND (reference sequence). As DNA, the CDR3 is TGTGCCAGTAGTATTCTCGCCCTAGGGCAGCCCCAGCATTTT. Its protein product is CASSILALGQPQHF.

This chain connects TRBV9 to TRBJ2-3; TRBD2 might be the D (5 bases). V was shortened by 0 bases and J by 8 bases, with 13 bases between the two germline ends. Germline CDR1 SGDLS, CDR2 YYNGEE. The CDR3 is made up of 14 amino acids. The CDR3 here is CASSVDGGSGTQYF. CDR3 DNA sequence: TGTGCCAGCAGCGTAGATGGAGGTAGTGGTACGCAGTATTTT.

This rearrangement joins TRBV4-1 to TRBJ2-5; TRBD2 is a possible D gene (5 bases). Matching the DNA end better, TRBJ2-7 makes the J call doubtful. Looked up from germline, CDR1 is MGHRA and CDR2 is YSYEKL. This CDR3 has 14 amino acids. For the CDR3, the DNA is TGCGCCAGCAGCCTCACCTCCGGGGCCTACGAGCAGTACTTC. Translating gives CASSLTSGAYEQYF.

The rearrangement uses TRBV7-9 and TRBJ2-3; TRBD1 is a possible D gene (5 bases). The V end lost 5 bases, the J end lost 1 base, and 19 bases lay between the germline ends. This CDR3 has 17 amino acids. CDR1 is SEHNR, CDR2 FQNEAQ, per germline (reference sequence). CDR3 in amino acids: CASSSPWGRLGTDTQYF. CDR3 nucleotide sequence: TGTGCCAGCAGCAGCCCCTGGGGCAGATTGGGCACAGATACGCAGTATTTT.

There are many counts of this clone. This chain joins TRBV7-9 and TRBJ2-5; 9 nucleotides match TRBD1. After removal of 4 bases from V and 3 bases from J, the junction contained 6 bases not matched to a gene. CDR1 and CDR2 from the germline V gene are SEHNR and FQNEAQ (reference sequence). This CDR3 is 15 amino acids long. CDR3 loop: CASSSTGGGEETQYF. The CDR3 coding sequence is TGTGCCAGCAGCTCGACAGGGGGAGGTGAAGAGACCCAGTACTTC.

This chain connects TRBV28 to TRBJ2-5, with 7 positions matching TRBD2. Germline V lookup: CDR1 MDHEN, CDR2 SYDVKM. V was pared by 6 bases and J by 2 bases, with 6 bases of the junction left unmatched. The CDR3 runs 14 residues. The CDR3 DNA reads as TGTGCCAGCAGGGGGGGGACTTCGCAAGAGACCCAGTACTTC. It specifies CASRGGTSQETQYF.

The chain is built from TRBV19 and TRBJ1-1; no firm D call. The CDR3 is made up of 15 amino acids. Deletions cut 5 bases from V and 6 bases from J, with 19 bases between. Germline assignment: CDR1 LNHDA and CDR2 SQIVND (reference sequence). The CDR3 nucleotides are TGTGCCAGTAGTCCAATAGCCGGGATCCAAGCTGAAGCTTTCTTT. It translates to CASSPIAGIQAEAFF.

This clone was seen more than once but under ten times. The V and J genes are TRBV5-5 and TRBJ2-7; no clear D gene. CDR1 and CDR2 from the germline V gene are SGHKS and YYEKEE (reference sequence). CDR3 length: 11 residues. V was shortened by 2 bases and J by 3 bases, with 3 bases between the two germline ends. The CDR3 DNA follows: TGTGCCAGCAGCTTCCTCTACGAGCAGTACTTC. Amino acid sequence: CASSFLYEQYF.